A selection of T cell receptor beta chains follows, all from one sample in a study of T cells in Graves' hyperthyroidism and ophthalmopathy. TCRdb independently ran MiXCR on the multiplex PCR reads; one entry per CDR3 protein. The sample holds some 600,000 distinct CDR3 sequences, roughly 46% seen once. Input material: peripheral blood or thyroid tissue (not recorded which). The receptor source for this set is a woman aged 18-29 years with Graves' hyperthyroidism. Both conserved end residues are part of each CDR3. D genes are given only for firm matches. Part of the rows lack a size; the others show once, few, many or a class for expanded clones.

NA,TRBJ1-5,NA,TRBV10-3,CASSYTRSNQPQHF,TGTGCCAGCAGTTACACCAGAAGCAATCAGCCCCAGCATTTT
NA,TRBJ1-2,NA,TRBV29-1,CSVEDWEPNKNYGYTF,TGCAGCGTTGAAGATTGGGAGCCAAATAAAAACTATGGCTACACCTTC
NA,TRBJ2-2,TRBD1,TRBV20-1,CSAPGTGRSGELFF,TGCAGTGCTCCCGGGACAGGGAGGTCCGGGGAGCTGTTTTTT
NA,TRBJ1-2,NA,TRBV11-1,CASSPWTVGGGYTF,TGTGCCAGCAGCCCCTGGACAGTTGGAGGAGGCTACACCTTC
many,TRBJ1-3,TRBD1,TRBV9,CASSLTGDSGNTIYF,TGTGCCAGCAGCCTCACAGGGGACTCTGGAAACACCATATATTTT
NA,TRBJ1-1,NA,TRBV29-1,CSLPGNTEAFF,TGCAGCTTACCTGGGAACACTGAAGCTTTCTTT
NA,TRBJ1-2,NA,TRBV6-5,CAISYSFQGDGYTF,TGTGCCATCAGTTACTCTTTCCAGGGTGATGGCTACACCTTC
NA,TRBJ1-2,NA,TRBV12-3/TRBV12-4,CASSFGVYYGYTF,TGTGCCAGCAGTTTTGGGGTTTACTATGGCTACACCTTC
NA,TRBJ2-5,NA,TRBV29-1,CSVGLGPPGTQYF,TGCAGCGTAGGATTGGGGCCTCCGGGGACCCAGTACTTC
NA,TRBJ1-5,TRBD1,TRBV6-4,CASKGQDQPQHF,TGTGCCAGCAAGGGACAGGATCAGCCCCAGCATTTT
NA,TRBJ2-7,TRBD2,TRBV6-1,CASNDRDSGSSEQYF,TGTGCCAGCAACGACAGGGATAGCGGGAGTTCCGAGCAGTACTTC
few,TRBJ2-7,TRBD2,TRBV2,CASSDSPGLAGVHEQYF,TGTGCCAGCAGTGATAGCCCCGGACTAGCGGGAGTCCACGAGCAGTACTTC
NA,TRBJ2-7,NA,TRBV25-1,CASSAAIYNEQYF,TGTGCCAGCAGTGCGGCTATTTACAATGAGCAGTACTTC
NA,TRBJ1-4,NA,TRBV13,CASSLGINEKLFF,TGTGCCAGCAGCTTAGGGATTAATGAAAAACTGTTTTTT
NA,TRBJ1-1,NA,TRBV10-3,CASSQRTVNTEAFF,TGTGCCAGCAGTCAACGGACAGTCAACACTGAAGCTTTCTTT
few,TRBJ2-5,TRBD2,TRBV20-1,CSADGRDTTQYF,TGCAGTGCCGACGGGAGGGACACGACCCAGTACTTC
NA,TRBJ1-1,TRBD1,TRBV11-1,CASSLPDRGLNTEAFF,TGTGCCAGCAGCTTACCGGACAGGGGCTTGAACACTGAAGCTTTCTTT
few,TRBJ1-5,NA,TRBV19,CASSITSPGRNQPQHF,TGTGCCAGTAGTATTACGTCACCCGGGCGGAATCAGCCCCAGCATTTT
few,TRBJ1-2,NA,TRBV5-5,CASSPAGTNYGYTF,TGTGCCAGCAGTCCAGCCGGGACTAACTATGGCTACACCTTC
NA,TRBJ1-5,NA,TRBV2,CASSDLGPFGNQPQHF,TGTGCCAGCAGTGATCTCGGCCCGTTTGGCAATCAGCCCCAGCATTTT
few,TRBJ1-1,NA,TRBV20-1,CSARQIPMNTEAFF,TGCAGTGCTAGACAGATACCAATGAACACTGAAGCTTTCTTT
NA,TRBJ1-3,NA,TRBV10-2,CASSESAQALFGNTIYF,TGCGCCAGCAGTGAGTCGGCGCAGGCGTTATTTGGAAACACCATATATTTT
NA,TRBJ2-5,NA,TRBV25-1,CASSLRRMGTQYF,TGTGCCAGCAGTTTAAGGAGAATGGGGACCCAGTACTTC
NA,TRBJ2-7,NA,TRBV7-9,CASRRGGTADEQYF,TGTGCCAGCAGACGCGGGGGGACAGCGGACGAGCAGTACTTC
NA,TRBJ1-2,NA,TRBV10-3,CAISARLGAQTRAVLTGYGYTF,TGTGCCATCAGCGCTAGATTGGGGGCCCAAACCCGCGCGGTATTAACAGGCTATGGCTACACCTTC
NA,TRBJ2-7,NA,TRBV7-2,CASSLAGGGIYEQYF,TGTGCCAGCAGCTTAGCGGGAGGGGGAATCTACGAGCAGTACTTC
once,TRBJ2-2,NA,TRBV20-1,CSESGNTGGLFF,TGCAGTGAATCGGGGAACACCGGGGGGCTGTTTTTT
many,TRBJ1-1,NA,TRBV7-9,CASSLLGDTEAFF,TGTGCCAGCAGCTTACTGGGGGACACTGAAGCTTTCTTT
few,TRBJ2-7,TRBD1,TRBV19,CASRDDRGGYEQYF,TGTGCCAGTAGGGATGACAGGGGCGGTTACGAGCAGTACTTC
NA,TRBJ1-1,NA,TRBV7-2,CASSLKSTEAFF,TGTGCCAGCAGCTTAAAGAGCACTGAAGCTTTCTTT
many,TRBJ2-7,NA,TRBV19,CASKRQASSYEQYF,TGTGCCAGTAAGAGGCAGGCTTCCTCCTACGAGCAGTACTTC
NA,TRBJ1-2,NA,TRBV9,CASSARQAPPDHGYTF,TGTGCCAGCAGCGCCCGTCAGGCCCCCCCGGACCATGGCTACACCTTC
many,TRBJ2-7,NA,TRBV12-3/TRBV12-4,CASSSDGPYEQYF,TGTGCCAGCAGTTCGGACGGACCCTACGAGCAGTACTTC
many,TRBJ1-4,NA,TRBV25-1,CASGGRTRPEKLFF,TGTGCCAGCGGTGGGCGGACGCGACCTGAAAAACTGTTTTTT
NA,TRBJ2-2,NA,TRBV7-8,CASRLQGVRGTGELFF,TGTGCCAGCAGGCTACAGGGAGTTCGGGGCACCGGGGAGCTGTTTTTT
NA,TRBJ2-7,TRBD2,TRBV24-1,CATSDRTSGSGEQYF,TGTGCCACCAGTGATAGGACTAGCGGGAGTGGCGAGCAGTACTTC
NA,TRBJ1-2,NA,TRBV15,CATGGEVGAGYTF,TGTGCCACGGGCGGAGAAGTAGGGGCTGGCTACACCTTC
NA,TRBJ2-7,NA,TRBV5-1,CASSLVGQDYDEQYF,TGCGCCAGCAGCTTGGTCGGACAGGACTACGACGAGCAGTACTTC
NA,TRBJ2-5,TRBD2,TRBV14,CASSSIRGLAGKETQYF,TGTGCCAGCAGCTCCATTCGGGGACTAGCGGGAAAGGAGACCCAGTACTTC
many,TRBJ2-5,TRBD2,TRBV7-2,CASRYSGSVGETQYF,TGTGCCAGCCGCTATAGCGGGAGCGTCGGAGAGACCCAGTACTTC
NA,TRBJ2-7,NA,TRBV20-1,CSALRAGGREQYF,TGCAGTGCCCTCCGGGCGGGCGGGCGCGAGCAGTACTTC
NA,TRBJ1-2,NA,TRBV18,CASSPAGIGYGYTF,TGTGCCAGCTCACCAGCGGGGATCGGCTATGGCTACACCTTC
few,TRBJ1-4,TRBD1,TRBV7-2,CASSPGTGSEKLFF,TGTGCCAGCAGCCCCGGGACAGGGAGTGAAAAACTGTTTTTT
few,TRBJ2-2,NA,TRBV7-9,CASSKQGVAGELFF,TGTGCCAGCAGCAAACAGGGAGTCGCCGGGGAGCTGTTTTTT
many,TRBJ1-1,NA,TRBV2,CASSVGPDTEAFF,TGTGCCAGCAGTGTTGGCCCGGACACTGAAGCTTTCTTT
NA,TRBJ1-6,TRBD1,TRBV12-3/TRBV12-4,CASSRTGGLLPLHF,TGTGCCAGCAGCCGGACAGGGGGCCTCTTACCCCTCCACTTT
NA,TRBJ1-6,NA,TRBV12-3/TRBV12-4,CASSARRGADSPLHF,TGTGCCAGCAGTGCCAGGAGGGGGGCGGATTCACCCCTCCACTTT
NA,TRBJ2-7,TRBD1,TRBV7-9,CASSQTGAEQYF,TGTGCCAGCAGCCAGACAGGGGCGGAGCAGTACTTC
many,TRBJ2-7,NA,TRBV10-3,CAISIQGRGEQYF,TGTGCCATCAGCATACAGGGCCGGGGGGAGCAGTACTTC
NA,TRBJ2-7,NA,TRBV10-3,CAIRLQGYEQYF,TGTGCCATCAGACTACAGGGTTACGAGCAGTACTTC
few,TRBJ1-4,TRBD1,TRBV7-6,CASSWDRVGEKLFF,TGTGCCAGCAGCTGGGACAGGGTAGGCGAAAAACTGTTTTTT
NA,TRBJ1-3,NA,TRBV2,CASSEPRDENTIYF,TGTGCCAGCAGTGAACCCAGGGATGAAAACACCATATATTTT